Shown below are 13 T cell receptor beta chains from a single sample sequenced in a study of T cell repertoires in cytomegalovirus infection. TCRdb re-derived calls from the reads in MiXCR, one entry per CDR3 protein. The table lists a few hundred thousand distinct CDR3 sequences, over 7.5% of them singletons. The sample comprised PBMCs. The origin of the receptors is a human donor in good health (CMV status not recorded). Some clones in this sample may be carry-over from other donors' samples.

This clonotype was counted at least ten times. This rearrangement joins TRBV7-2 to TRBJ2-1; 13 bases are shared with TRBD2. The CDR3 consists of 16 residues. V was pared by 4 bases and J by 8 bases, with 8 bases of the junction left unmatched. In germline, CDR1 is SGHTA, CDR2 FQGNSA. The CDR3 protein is CASSYQLAGGPDEQFF. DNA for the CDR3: TGTGCCAGCAGCTACCAACTAGCGGGGGGGCCGGATGAGCAGTTCTTC.

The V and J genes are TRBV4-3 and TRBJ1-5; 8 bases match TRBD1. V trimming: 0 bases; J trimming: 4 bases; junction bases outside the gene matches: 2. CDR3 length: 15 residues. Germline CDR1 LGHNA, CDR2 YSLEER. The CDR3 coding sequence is TGCGCCAGCAGCCAAGAGACAGGGGCGAATCAGCCCCAGCATTTT. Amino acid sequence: CASSQETGANQPQHF.

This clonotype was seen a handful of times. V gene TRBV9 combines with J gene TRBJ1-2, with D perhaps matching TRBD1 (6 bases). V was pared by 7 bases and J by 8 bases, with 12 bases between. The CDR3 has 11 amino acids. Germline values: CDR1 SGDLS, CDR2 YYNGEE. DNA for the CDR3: TGTGCCAGCGCCGACAGGAGAGGCTACACCTTC. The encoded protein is CASADRRGYTF.

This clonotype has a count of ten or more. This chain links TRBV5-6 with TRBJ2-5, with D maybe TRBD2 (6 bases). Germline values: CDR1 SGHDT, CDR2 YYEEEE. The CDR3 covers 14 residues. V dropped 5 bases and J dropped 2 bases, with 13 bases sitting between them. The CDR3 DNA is TGTGCCAGCAGGGAAGGAGGGGTGCAAGAGACCCAGTACTTC. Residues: CASREGGVQETQYF.

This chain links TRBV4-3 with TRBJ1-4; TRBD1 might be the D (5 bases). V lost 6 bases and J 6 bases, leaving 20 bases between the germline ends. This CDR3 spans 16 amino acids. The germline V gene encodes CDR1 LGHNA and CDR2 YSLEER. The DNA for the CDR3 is TGCGCCAGCAGACCTGACGTGGGGGAGAGCGATGAAAAACTGTTTTTT. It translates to CASRPDVGESDEKLFF.

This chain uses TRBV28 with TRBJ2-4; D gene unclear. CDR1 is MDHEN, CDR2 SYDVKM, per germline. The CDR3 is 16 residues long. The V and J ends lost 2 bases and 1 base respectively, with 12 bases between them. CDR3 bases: TGTGCCAGCAGTTTAACCTCCATTCTGGCCAAAAACATTCAGTACTTC. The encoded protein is CASSLTSILAKNIQYF.

The CDR3 region is CASSLSGTGVNTIYF. CDR3 coding DNA: TGTGCCAGCAGTTTATCGGGGACAGGGGTAAACACCATATATTTT. This chain links TRBV27 with TRBJ1-3; 10 bases line up with TRBD1. V lost 0 bases and J lost 6; bases outside the gene matches: 2. CDR1 MNHEY and CDR2 SMNVEV come from the germline V gene (reference sequence). This CDR3 comprises 15 residues.

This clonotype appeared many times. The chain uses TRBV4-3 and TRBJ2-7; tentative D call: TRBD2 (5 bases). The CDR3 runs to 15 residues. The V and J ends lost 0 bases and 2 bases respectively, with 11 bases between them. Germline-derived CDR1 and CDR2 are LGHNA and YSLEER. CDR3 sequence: CASSQEVAFAYEQYF. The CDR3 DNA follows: TGCGCCAGCAGCCAAGAAGTAGCGTTCGCCTACGAGCAGTACTTC.

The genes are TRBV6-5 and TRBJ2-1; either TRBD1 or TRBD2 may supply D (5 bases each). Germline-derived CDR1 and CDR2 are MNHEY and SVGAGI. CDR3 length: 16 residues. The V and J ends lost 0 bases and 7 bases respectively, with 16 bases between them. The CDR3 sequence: CASSYSKRAWGNEQFF. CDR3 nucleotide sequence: TGTGCCAGCAGTTACTCGAAGAGGGCCTGGGGGAATGAGCAGTTCTTC.

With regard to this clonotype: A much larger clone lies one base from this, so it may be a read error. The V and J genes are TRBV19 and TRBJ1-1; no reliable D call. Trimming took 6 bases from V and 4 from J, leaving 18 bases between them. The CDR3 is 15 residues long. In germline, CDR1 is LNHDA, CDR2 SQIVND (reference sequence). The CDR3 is CASRTIRPLGTEAFF. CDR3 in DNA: TGTGCCAGTAGAACAATAAGACCCCTCGGCACTGAAGCTTTCTTT.

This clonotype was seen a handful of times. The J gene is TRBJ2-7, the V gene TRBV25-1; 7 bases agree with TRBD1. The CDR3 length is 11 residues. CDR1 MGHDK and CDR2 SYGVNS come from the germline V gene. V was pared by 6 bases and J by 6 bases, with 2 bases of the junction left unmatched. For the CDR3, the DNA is TGTGCCAGCAGCTACAGGGGCGAGCAGTACTTC. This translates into CASSYRGEQYF.

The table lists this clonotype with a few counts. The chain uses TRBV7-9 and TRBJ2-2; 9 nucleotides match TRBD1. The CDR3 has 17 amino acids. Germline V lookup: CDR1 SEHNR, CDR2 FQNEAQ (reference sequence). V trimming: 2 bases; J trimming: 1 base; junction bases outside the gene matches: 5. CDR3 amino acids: CASSLRGQGLNTGELFF. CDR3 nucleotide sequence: TGTGCCAGCAGCTTAAGGGGACAGGGACTGAACACCGGGGAGCTGTTTTTT.

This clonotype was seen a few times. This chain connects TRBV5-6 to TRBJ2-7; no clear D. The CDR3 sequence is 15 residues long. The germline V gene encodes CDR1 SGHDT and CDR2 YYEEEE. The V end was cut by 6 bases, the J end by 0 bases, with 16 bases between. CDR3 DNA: TGTGCCAGCAACAAAGCCTCGAGGAGCTCCTACGAGCAGTACTTC. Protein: CASNKASRSSYEQYF.